This TCR beta chain was documented in a study of blood T cell repertoires in COVID-19. About the research overall: Some COVID-19 samples were acute and others convalescent; all came from the United States, Italy and Spain.

This clone was recorded only once. V lost 0 bases, J lost 0 bases, and 9 bases lay in between. CDR3 length: 16 residues. Germline V CDR1 and CDR2: LGHDT, YNNKEL (reference sequence). Profiled with immunoSEQ multiplex PCR; TCRdb holds only in-frame clones, not every one. Seen here are approximately 400,000 clones, around 88% observed once, and the top ten hold 10% to 15%. This sequence joins TRBV3-1 (or the pseudogene TRBV3-2) and TRBJ2-4; D unclear. This sequence was found in a woman aged 45-60 years with COVID-19, enrolled during active disease. Sequenced: peripheral blood. The CDR3 sequence: CASSQETKAAKNIQYF. The DNA of the CDR3 is TGTGCCAGCAGCCAAGAGACAAAGGCAGCCAAAAACATTCAGTACTTC.